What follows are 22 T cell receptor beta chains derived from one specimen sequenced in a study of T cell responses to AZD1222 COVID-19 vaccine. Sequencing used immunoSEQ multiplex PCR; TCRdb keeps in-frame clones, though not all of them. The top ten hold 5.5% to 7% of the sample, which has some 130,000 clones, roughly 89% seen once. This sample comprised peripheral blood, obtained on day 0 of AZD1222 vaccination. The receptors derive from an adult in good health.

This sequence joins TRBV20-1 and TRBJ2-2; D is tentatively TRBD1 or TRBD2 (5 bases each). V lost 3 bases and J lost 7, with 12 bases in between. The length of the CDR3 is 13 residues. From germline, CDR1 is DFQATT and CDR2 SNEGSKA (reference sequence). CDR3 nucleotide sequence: TGCAGTGCTAGTAAGAGGGACGGCGGGGAGCTGTTTTTT. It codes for CSASKRDGGELFF.

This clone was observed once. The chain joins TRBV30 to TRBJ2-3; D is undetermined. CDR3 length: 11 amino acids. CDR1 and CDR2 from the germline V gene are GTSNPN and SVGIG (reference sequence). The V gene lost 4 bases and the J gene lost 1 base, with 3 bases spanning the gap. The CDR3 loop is CAWTGTDTQYF. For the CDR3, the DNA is TGTGCCTGGACGGGCACAGATACGCAGTATTTT.

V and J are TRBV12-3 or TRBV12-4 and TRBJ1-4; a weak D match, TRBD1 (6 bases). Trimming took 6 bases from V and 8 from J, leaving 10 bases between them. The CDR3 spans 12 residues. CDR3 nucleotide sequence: TGTGCCAGCAGGAATGACAGGGAAAAACTGTTTTTT. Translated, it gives CASRNDREKLFF.

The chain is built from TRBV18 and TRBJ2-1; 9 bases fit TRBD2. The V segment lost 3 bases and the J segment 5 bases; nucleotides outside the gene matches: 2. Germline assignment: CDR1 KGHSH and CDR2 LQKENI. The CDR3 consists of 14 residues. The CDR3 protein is CASSPLAGNNEQFF. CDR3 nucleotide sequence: TGTGCCAGCTCACCTCTAGCGGGGAACAATGAGCAGTTCTTC.

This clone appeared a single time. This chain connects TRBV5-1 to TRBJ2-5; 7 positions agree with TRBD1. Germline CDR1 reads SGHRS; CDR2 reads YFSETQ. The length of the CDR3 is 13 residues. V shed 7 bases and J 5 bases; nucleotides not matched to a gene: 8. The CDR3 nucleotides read TGCGCCAGCTCACAGGGGAACTCGGAGACCCAGTACTTC. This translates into CASSQGNSETQYF.

The DNA for the CDR3 is TGTGCCAGCAGCTTAGGACAAGGCGACAGGGATCAGTTCTTC. Translation gives CASSLGQGDRDQFF. The chain joins TRBV11-1 to TRBJ2-1; 7 bases are a match to TRBD1. Germline-derived CDR1 and CDR2 are SGHAT and FQDESV (reference sequence). The CDR3 has 14 amino acids. With 1 base clipped from V and 13 bases from J, the junction kept 10 bases outside the gene matches.

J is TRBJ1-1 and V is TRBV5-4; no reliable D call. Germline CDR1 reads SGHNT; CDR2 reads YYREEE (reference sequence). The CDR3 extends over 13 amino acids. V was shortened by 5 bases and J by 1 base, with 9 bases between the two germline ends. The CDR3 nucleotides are TGTGCCAGCAGACTCCAGGAGAACACTGAAGCTTTCTTT. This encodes CASRLQENTEAFF.

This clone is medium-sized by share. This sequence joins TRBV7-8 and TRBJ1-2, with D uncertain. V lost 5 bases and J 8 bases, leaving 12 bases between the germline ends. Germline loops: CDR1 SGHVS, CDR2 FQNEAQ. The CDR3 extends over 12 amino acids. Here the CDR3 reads CASSILGGGYTF. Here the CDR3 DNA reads TGTGCCAGCAGCATCCTAGGAGGCGGCTACACCTTC.

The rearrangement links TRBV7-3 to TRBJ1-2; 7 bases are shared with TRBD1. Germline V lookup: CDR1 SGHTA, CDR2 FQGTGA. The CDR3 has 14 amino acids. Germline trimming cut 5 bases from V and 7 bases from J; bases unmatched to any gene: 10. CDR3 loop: CASSGEDRVGGYTF. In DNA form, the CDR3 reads TGTGCCAGCAGCGGAGAAGACAGGGTGGGTGGCTACACCTTC.

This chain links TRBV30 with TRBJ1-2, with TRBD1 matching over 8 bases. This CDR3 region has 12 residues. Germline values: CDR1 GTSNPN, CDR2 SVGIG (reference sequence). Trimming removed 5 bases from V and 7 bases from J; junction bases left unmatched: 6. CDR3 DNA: TGTGCCTGGTACCGGGACAGGCCTGGCTACACCTTC. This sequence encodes CAWYRDRPGYTF.

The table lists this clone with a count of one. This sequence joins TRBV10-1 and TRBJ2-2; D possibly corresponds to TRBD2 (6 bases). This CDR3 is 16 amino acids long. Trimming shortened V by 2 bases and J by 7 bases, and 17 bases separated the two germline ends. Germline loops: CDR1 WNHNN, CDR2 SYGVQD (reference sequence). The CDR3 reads CASSEDTSRVRGELFF. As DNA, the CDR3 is TGCGCCAGCAGTGAGGATACTAGCCGTGTCCGCGGGGAGCTGTTTTTT.

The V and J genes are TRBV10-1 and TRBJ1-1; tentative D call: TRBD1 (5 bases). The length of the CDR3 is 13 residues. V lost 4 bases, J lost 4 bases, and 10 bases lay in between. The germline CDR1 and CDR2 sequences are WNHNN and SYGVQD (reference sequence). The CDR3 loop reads CASSVRGFTEAFF. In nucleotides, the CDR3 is TGCGCCAGCAGTGTTCGGGGGTTCACTGAAGCTTTCTTT.

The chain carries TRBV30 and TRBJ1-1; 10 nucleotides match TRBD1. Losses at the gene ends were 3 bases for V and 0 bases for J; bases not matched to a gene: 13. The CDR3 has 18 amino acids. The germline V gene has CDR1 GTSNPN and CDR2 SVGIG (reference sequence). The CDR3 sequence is CAWRKKRQGASMNTEAFF. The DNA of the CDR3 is TGTGCCTGGAGGAAGAAAAGACAGGGGGCCTCGATGAACACTGAAGCTTTCTTT.

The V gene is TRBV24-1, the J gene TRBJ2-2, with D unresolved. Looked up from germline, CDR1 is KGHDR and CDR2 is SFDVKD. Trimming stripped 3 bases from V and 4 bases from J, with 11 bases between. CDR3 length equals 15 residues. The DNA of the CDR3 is TGTGCCACCAGTGATGAAGCTCTCGGCACCGGGGAGCTGTTTTTT. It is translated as CATSDEALGTGELFF.

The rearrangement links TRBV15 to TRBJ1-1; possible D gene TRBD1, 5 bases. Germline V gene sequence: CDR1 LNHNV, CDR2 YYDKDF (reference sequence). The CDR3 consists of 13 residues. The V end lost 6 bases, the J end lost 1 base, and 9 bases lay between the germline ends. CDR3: CATSQGTNTEAFF. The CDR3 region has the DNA TGTGCCACCAGTCAGGGTACGAACACTGAAGCTTTCTTT.

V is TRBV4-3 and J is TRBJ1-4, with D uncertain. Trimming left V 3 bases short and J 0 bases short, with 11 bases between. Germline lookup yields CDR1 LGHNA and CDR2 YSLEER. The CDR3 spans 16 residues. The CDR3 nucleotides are TGCGCCAGCAGCCACGGACTCCTTACAACTAATGAAAAACTGTTTTTT. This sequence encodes CASSHGLLTTNEKLFF.

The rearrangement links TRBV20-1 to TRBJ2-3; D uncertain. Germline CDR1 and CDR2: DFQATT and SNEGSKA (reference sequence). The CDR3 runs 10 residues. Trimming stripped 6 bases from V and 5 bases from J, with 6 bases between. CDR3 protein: CSAERDTQYF. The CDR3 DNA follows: TGCAGTGCCGAGAGAGATACGCAGTATTTT.

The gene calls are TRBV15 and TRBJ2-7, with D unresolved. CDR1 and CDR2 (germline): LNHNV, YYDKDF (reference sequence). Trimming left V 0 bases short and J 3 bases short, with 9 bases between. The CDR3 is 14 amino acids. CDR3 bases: TGTGCCACCAGCAGAGATAAGCCTGTCTACGAGCAGTACTTC. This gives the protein CATSRDKPVYEQYF.

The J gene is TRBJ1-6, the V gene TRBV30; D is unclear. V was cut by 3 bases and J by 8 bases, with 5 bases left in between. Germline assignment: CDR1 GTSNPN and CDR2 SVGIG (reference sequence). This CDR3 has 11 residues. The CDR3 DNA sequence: TGTGCCTGGAGCTACGATTCACCCCTCCACTTT. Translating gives CAWSYDSPLHF.

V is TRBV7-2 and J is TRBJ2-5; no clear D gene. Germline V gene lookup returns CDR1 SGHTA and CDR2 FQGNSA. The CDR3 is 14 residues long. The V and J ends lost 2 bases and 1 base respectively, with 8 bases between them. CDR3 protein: CASSLPRIQETQYF. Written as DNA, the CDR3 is TGTGCCAGCAGCTTACCGCGTATCCAAGAGACCCAGTACTTC.

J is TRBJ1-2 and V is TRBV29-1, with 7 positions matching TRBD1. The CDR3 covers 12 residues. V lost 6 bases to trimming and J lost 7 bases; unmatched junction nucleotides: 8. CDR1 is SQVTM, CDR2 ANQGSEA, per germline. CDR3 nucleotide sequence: TGCAGCGTCTTCCGGACAGGTCTTGGCTACACCTTC. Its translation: CSVFRTGLGYTF. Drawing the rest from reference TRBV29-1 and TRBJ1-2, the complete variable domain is SAVISQKPSRDICQRGTSLTIQCQVDSQVTMMFWYRQQPGQSLTLIATANQGSEATYESGFVIDKFPISRPNLTFSTLTVSNMSPEDSSIYLCSVFRTGLGYTFGSGTRLTVV.

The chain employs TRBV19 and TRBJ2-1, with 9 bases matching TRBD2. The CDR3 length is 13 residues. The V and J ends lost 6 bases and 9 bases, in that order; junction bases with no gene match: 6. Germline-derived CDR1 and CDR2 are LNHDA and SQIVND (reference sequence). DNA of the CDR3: TGTGCCAGTAGAAGCGGGGGGTTATTTGAGCAGTTCTTC. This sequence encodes CASRSGGLFEQFF.